Listed below are T cell receptor beta chains from one sample, sequenced in a study of post-analysis software for immune sequencing data. TCRdb re-analysed the PCR reads in MiXCR, keeping a single row per CDR3 protein. The sample has roughly 200,000 distinct CDR3 sequences, 29% seen once. Sequencing input: blood. These receptors were obtained from a girl aged 2-17 years with multiple sclerosis. Each CDR3 is given without its conserved first and last residue.

v_gene	j_gene	CDR3aa
TRBV20-1	NA	SARRETQF
TRBV20-1	TRBJ2-5	SAAPVGQQETQY
TRBV15	TRBJ2-1	ATSRSPWDLSNEQF
TRBV3-1	TRBJ2-7	ASSQGLAGHEQY
TRBV28	TRBJ1-2	ASSLKGIRAYGYT
TRBV7-2	TRBJ1-1	ASSSALSAGVAF
TRBV12-3/TRBV12-4	TRBJ2-3	ASRRTDTQY
TRBV6-5	TRBJ2-7	ASSYSKIPIKNSYEQY
TRBV28	TRBJ2-7	ASIKPGTSGRHEQY
TRBV5-1	TRBJ2-7	ASSADLYEQY
TRBV29-1	TRBJ1-1	SVEAFGEAF
TRBV7-2	NA	ASSLVGTGGETQY
TRBV5-6	TRBJ2-7	ASSPGLPYYEQY
TRBV12-3/TRBV12-4	TRBJ2-7	ASSLGQGLKDEQY
TRBV7-3	TRBJ2-1	ASSPSMFVEEQF
TRBV2	TRBJ2-1	ASSDEEGLAGVSYNEQF
TRBV24-1	TRBJ2-3	ATNTAGSTDTQY
TRBV5-1	TRBJ2-2	ASSGQAATGELF
TRBV5-1	TRBJ2-1	ASSSTGTGGSSEQF
TRBV20-1	TRBJ1-5	SARPNTGGNQPQH
TRBV7-8	TRBJ2-2	ASSPGSGERF
TRBV5-1	TRBJ2-1	ASSPGPVSSYNEQF
TRBV7-3	TRBJ2-2	ASSLTTGSGELF
TRBV5-1	TRBJ2-7	ASTSGGSSYEQY
TRBV27	TRBJ2-7	ASSWEAGETYEQY
TRBV7-2	TRBJ2-2	ASSLKGGGGELF
TRBV20-1	TRBJ2-7	RAPENSYEQY
TRBV12-3/TRBV12-4	TRBJ2-5	ASSYRQGETQY
TRBV18	TRBJ1-4	ASSPTGPEDEKLF
TRBV18	TRBJ2-3	ASSPGLAGAKDTQY
TRBV3-1	TRBJ1-2	ASSLQGGSGYT